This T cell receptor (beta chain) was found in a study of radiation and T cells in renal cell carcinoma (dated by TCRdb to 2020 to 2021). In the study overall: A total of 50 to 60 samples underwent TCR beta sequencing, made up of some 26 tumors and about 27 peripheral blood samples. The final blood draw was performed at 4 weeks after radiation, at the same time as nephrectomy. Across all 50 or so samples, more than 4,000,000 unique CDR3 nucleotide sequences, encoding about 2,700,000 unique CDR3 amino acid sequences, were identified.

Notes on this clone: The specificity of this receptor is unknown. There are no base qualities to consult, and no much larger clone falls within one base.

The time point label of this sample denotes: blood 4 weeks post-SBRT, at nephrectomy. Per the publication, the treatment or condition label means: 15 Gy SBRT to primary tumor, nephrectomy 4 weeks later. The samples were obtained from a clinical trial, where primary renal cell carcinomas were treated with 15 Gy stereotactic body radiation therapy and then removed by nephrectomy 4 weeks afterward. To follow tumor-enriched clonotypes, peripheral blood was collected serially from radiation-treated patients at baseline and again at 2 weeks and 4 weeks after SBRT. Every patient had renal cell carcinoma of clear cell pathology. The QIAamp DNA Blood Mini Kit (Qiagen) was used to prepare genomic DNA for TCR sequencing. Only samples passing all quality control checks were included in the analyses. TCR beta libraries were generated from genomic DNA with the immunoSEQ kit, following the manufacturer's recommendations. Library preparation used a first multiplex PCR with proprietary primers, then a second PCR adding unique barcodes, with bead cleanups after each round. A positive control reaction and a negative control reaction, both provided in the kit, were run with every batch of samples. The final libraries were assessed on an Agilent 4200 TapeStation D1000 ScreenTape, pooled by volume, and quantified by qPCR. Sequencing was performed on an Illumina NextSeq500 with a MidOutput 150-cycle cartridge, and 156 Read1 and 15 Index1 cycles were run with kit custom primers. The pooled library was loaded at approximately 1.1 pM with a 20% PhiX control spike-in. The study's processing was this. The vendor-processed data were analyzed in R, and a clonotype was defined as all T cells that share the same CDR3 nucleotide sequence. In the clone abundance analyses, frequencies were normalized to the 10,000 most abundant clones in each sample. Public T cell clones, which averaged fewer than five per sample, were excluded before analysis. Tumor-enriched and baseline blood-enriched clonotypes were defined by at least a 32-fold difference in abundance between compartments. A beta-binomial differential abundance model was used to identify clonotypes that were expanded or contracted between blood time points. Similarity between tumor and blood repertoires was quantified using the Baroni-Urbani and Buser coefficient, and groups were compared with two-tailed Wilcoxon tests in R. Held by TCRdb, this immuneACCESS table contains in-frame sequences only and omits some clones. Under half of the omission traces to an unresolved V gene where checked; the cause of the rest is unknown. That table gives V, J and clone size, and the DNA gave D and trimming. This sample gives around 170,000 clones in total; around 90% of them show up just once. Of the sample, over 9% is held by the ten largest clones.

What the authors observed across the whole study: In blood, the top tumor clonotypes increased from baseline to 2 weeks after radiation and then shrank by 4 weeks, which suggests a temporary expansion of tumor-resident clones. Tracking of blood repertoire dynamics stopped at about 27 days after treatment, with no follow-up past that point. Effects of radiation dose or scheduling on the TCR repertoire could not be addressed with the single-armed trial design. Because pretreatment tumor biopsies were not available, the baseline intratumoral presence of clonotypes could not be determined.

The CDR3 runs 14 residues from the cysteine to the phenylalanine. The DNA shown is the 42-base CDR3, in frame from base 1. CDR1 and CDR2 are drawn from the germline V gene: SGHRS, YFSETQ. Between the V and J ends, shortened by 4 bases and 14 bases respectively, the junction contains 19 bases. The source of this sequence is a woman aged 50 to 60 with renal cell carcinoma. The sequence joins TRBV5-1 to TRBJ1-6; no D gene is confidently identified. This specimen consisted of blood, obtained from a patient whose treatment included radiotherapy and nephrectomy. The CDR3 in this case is CASSLSGGLSALHF. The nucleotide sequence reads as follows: TGCGCCAGCAGCCTGAGTGGAGGGTTATCGGCCCTCCACTTT.